This TCR beta chain comes out of a study of shared clonotypes between healthy human individuals (TCRdb year 2020). With regard to the full study: The cohort included a few men and two women between 18 and 49 years of age. To increase sequencing depth and limit assay-specific biases, different laboratories used diverse techniques to prepare libraries and sequence TCR repertoires. Per donor, leukapheresis produced somewhere between about 0.9 and 10 billion PBMCs. Blood TCR repertoires of about five healthy adults were deeply sequenced to estimate repertoire size and the extent of clonotype sharing between individuals. Per donor, three plates each were used for CD4 naive and CD4 memory, two for CD8 naive, and one for CD8 memory.

Using the deep immunoSEQ assay, multiplex PCR amplified TCR CDR3 regions from genomic DNA. Extracted genomic DNA from each cell subset was distributed evenly across all wells of several immunoSEQ 96-well plates, and each plate was treated as a replicate. For sorted subsets, around 200 ng genomic DNA, equal to tens of thousands of T cell genomes, was loaded into each replicate PCR. The purified libraries were quantified using a Qubit 3.0 fluorometer, sized with a Bioanalyzer 2100, and then quantified again using the KAPA Library Quantification kit. A separate single-read 150-cycle Illumina NextSeq 550 flow cell was used to sequence each immunoSEQ 96-well plate. The original methods were these. Because the immunoSEQ output included only junctional sequences and no quality scores, the filtering could not be the same as the filtering used for full-length reads. Sequences were annotated with PyIR, a Python wrapper for IgBLAST v1.9, and V/J genes and CDR3 were assigned using IMGT germline references. Reads were filtered out if the reads had weak V/J assignments (E-value above 1e-6), no CDR3, stop codons, out-of-frame junctions, or ambiguous translated residues. A V3J clonotype was defined by an identical inferred V gene, J gene, and CDR3 amino acid sequence. Percentage overlap between repertoires was computed as shared unique clonotypes divided by the size of the smaller repertoire. Repertoire richness was assessed with RTK rarefaction, the Chao1 estimator, and Recon v2.1 estimates of unobserved clonotypes. For all TCRbeta clonotypes obtained by the gDNA method from several donors, generation probabilities were computed with OLGA. Sourced from immuneACCESS, this table was stored by TCRdb with only in-frame sequences that have V and J called. A share of the clones is absent; for the studies checked, an unresolved V gene accounts for under half, and the remainder has no known explanation. V, J and clone size derive from that table, while D and trimming were established from the DNA sequence. The sample table holds 550,000 to 750,000 clones, of which nearly 97% were seen once. The top ten constitute about 0.11% of the sample.

In the case of this clone: The antigen it binds to is not known. Per-base qualities were not stored, and no clone one base away is much larger.

CD8 naive samples consisted of CD45RO-negative cells that were positively selected for CCR7, yielding a CD45RA+CCR7+ population without TemRA cells. The donors were healthy, HIV-negative adults with no recently reported acute infections or vaccinations. Every donor was a Caucasian adult residing in Nashville, Tennessee, USA. After blood collection by leukapheresis, PBMCs were isolated using Ficoll-Histopaque density gradient centrifugation and then cryopreserved in the vapor phase of liquid nitrogen. Purity and quantity of every magnetically sorted T cell population were checked by analytical flow cytometry. From each sorted fraction, genomic DNA was isolated and quantified by UV absorbance on a Nanodrop 2000c. Beyond this particular receptor, the publication reports: The small number of donors limited the genetic and exposure-history diversity represented. Higher generation probabilities were observed for clonotypes shared by all four sorted-subset donors than for non-shared clonotypes. Pairwise subsampling led to the expectation that sequencing depth would affect the degree of clonotype sharing among donors. When a few donors were compared, the shared fraction of clonotypes was roughly 5% for naive CD4, less than 4% for naive CD8, 2.3% for memory CD4, and under 0.5% for memory CD8. Naive subsets generally had larger estimated clonotype richness than memory subsets did. Even with the large sequencing depth, rarefaction of the sorted-subset datasets indicated that sequencing was incomplete. Sampling was restricted to blood, and TCR repertoires in tissues likely differ from the TCR repertoires found in blood.

Cut back by 4 bases and 6 bases, the V and J ends lie 5 bases apart. The cysteine opens and the phenylalanine closes a CDR3 of 11 amino acids. Of all the DNA, just the CDR3 is kept, 33 bases in frame from base 1. The CDR1 and CDR2 encoded by the germline V gene (reference sequence) are SGHNT and YYREEE. The sample taken for sequencing was naive CD8+ T cells sorted from blood. This specimen's cell subset or site label, interpreted: CD45RA+CCR7+. This sequence originates from a woman aged 30 to 39 in good health. The chain is encoded by TRBV5-4 joined to TRBJ2-1; there is no confident call for the D gene. The nucleotide sequence reads as follows: TGTGCCAGCAGCAATATCAATGAGCAGTTCTTC. Translated, this gives CASSNINEQFF.